A single sample gave rise to the 2 T cell receptor beta chains below, sequenced in a study of blood T cell repertoires in COVID-19 (dated by TCRdb to between 2020 and 2021). Library method: the immunoSEQ multiplex PCR assay. TCRdb's version of the immuneACCESS table is confined to in-frame rearrangements and falls short of the full clone set. An unresolved V gene accounts for under half of the shortfall where checked; the remainder is of unknown origin. The sample contains some 250,000 clones, over 75% of them found a single time. Roughly 0.8% of the sample is held by the ten biggest clonotypes. Sequencing input: peripheral blood. The receptor set was obtained from a woman aged 30 to 39 with acute or convalescent COVID-19.

This clone appeared a single time. The gene calls are TRBV7-2 and TRBJ2-2; no firm D call. Trimming stripped 7 bases from V and 3 bases from J, with 12 bases between. Per the germline V gene, CDR1 is SGHTA and CDR2 is FQGNSA. The CDR3 runs 14 residues. CDR3 protein: CASTRTFDTGELFF. In DNA form, the CDR3 reads TGTGCCAGCACCCGTACTTTCGACACCGGGGAGCTGTTTTTT.

Note on this clone: Different DNA sequences within this sample yield the same CDR3. This chain connects TRBV5-4 to TRBJ1-2; no definite D call. The CDR3 contains 13 residues. CDR1 is SGHNT and CDR2 is YYREEE in the germline V gene (reference sequence). The ends were cut back, 1 base at V and 0 bases at J, with 4 bases in the middle. The chain's CDR3 is CASSLSSNYGYTF. The CDR3, as DNA: TGTGCCAGCAGCTTGTCGTCTAACTATGGCTACACCTTC. The variable domain in full, completed from reference TRBV5-4 and TRBJ1-2, reads ETGVTQSPTHLIKTRGQQVTLRCSSQSGHNTVSWYQQALGQGPQFIFQYYREEENGRGNFPPRFSGLQFPNYSSELNVNALELDDSALYLCASSLSSNYGYTFGSGTRLTVV.